Each of the 31 T cell receptor beta chains below was sequenced from the same sample in a study of Ad26.COV2.S vaccination and SARS-CoV-2 variants. Sequencing was performed with immunoSEQ multiplex PCR; in TCRdb, only in-frame clones are kept and a portion is missing. The table includes under 550,000 clones, around 90% detected once. Treatment: 15 to 20 received Ad26.COV2.S at low or high dose, single or two shots; about 5 received placebo; per-sample allocation not given. Day 63 following the first vaccine or placebo injection was when the samples were taken. The specimen comprised peripheral blood, sampled in a trial of Ad26.COV2.S vaccine versus placebo. The receptors come from a person between 18 and 65 years old who received the Ad26.COV2.S COVID-19 vaccine or a placebo.

The gene calls are TRBV7-8 and TRBJ1-1; 7 bases align to TRBD1. J gave up 10 bases and V 0 bases, and 8 bases lay outside the gene matches. CDR1 is SGHVS, CDR2 FQNEAQ, per germline. This CDR3 is 14 amino acids long. The CDR3 region is CASSLAPGGSGAFF. The DNA for the CDR3 is TGTGCCAGCAGCTTAGCCCCAGGGGGTTCCGGAGCTTTCTTT.

The CDR3 reads CASSWRTANTEAFF. CDR3 nucleotides: TGCGCCAGCAGCTGGAGGACAGCCAACACTGAAGCTTTCTTT. The chain carries TRBV5-1 and TRBJ1-1, with TRBD1 as a possible D gene (6 bases). In germline, CDR1 is SGHRS, CDR2 YFSETQ. Trimming left V 3 bases short and J 2 bases short, with 11 bases between. The CDR3 contains 14 residues. Full variable domain (rest looked up from reference TRBV5-1 and TRBJ1-1): KAGVTQTPRYLIKTRGQQVTLSCSPISGHRSVSWYQQTPGQGLQFLFEYFSETQRNKGNFPGRFSGRQFSNSRSEMNVSTLELGDSALYLCASSWRTANTEAFFGQGTRLTVV.

The chain's CDR3 is CASSQVVAQETQYF. As DNA, the CDR3 is TGTGCCAGCAGCCAAGTGGTGGCCCAAGAGACCCAGTACTTC. The chain has TRBV3-1 (or the pseudogene TRBV3-2) and TRBJ2-5; D call uncertain. The CDR3 has 14 residues. Trimming removed 1 base from V and 1 base from J, with 7 bases in between. Germline V gene data show CDR1 as LGHDT and CDR2 as YNNKEL (reference sequence).

The chain has TRBV3-1 (or the pseudogene TRBV3-2) and TRBJ2-7; D is uncertain. Looked up from germline, CDR1 is LGHDT and CDR2 is YNNKEL (reference sequence). CDR3 size: 13 residues. Trimming shortened V by 0 bases and J by 3 bases, and 6 bases separated the two germline ends. DNA for the CDR3: TGTGCCAGCAGCCAAGATAATTTCTACGAGCAGTACTTC. Residues: CASSQDNFYEQYF.

This clone was picked up a small number of times. The V and J genes are TRBV7-3 and TRBJ2-7; D not resolved. Germline V gives CDR1 SGHTA, CDR2 FQGTGA. Trimming cost V 2 bases and J 0 bases, with 5 bases left between them. CDR3 size: 13 residues. The CDR3 is CASSLGYSYEQYF. CDR3 in DNA: TGTGCCAGCAGCTTAGGTTACTCCTACGAGCAGTACTTC. The full variable domain, completed using reference TRBV7-3 and TRBJ2-7, is GAGVSQTPSNKVTEKGKYVELRCDPISGHTALYWYRQSLGQGPEFLIYFQGTGAADDSGLPNDRFFAVRPEGSVSTLKIQRTERGDSAVYLCASSLGYSYEQYFGPGTRLTVT.

V usage is TRBV18 and J usage is TRBJ2-5, with TRBD1 matching 8 bases. Trimming cost V 5 bases and J 2 bases; bases outside gene matches: 10. The CDR3 has 16 amino acids. From germline, CDR1 is KGHSH and CDR2 LQKENI. CDR3 sequence (DNA): TGTGCCAGCTCAACAACAGGGGGTGAATTTCAAGAGACCCAGTACTTC. Translating it yields CASSTTGGEFQETQYF.

This chain connects TRBV5-4 to TRBJ2-1; 8 bases map to TRBD2. The trim removed 7 bases at V and 6 bases at J, leaving 3 bases unmatched. This CDR3 comprises 12 residues. Germline CDR1 and CDR2: SGHNT and YYREEE (reference sequence). Here the CDR3 reads CASWTSSNEQFF. The CDR3 DNA reads TGTGCCAGCTGGACTAGCTCCAATGAGCAGTTCTTC.

This chain joins TRBV7-2 and TRBJ2-1, with 7 bases matching TRBD2. CDR1 and CDR2 from the germline V gene are SGHTA and FQGNSA. V lost 1 base to trimming and J lost 4 bases; unmatched junction nucleotides: 7. This CDR3 has 16 amino acids. The CDR3 protein is CASSLESGNIYNEQFF. In nucleotides, the CDR3 is TGTGCCAGCAGCTTAGAGAGCGGGAATATATACAATGAGCAGTTCTTC. The full variable domain, with the rest looked up from reference TRBV7-2 and TRBJ2-1, is GAGVSQSPSNKVTEKGKDVELRCDPISGHTALYWYRQSLGQGLEFLIYFQGNSAPDKSGLPSDRFSAERTGGSVSTLTIQRTQQEDSAVYLCASSLESGNIYNEQFFGPGTRLTVL.

The chain is built from TRBV11-2 and TRBJ2-3; no firm D call. V lost 0 bases, J lost 0 bases, and 4 bases lay in between. From germline, CDR1 is SGHAT and CDR2 FQNNGV. The CDR3 covers 14 residues. CDR3 sequence: CASSLDRSTDTQYF. CDR3 coding DNA: TGTGCCAGCAGCTTAGACCGTAGCACAGATACGCAGTATTTT.

The rearrangement joins TRBV7-9 to TRBJ2-5; TRBD2 is a possible D gene (6 bases). Deletions cut 5 bases from V and 2 bases from J, with 12 bases between. Germline CDR1 SEHNR, CDR2 FQNEAQ (reference sequence). This CDR3 region has 14 residues. CDR3 residues: CASSAGRNQETQYF. CDR3 nucleotide sequence: TGTGCCAGCAGCGCGGGACGAAATCAAGAGACCCAGTACTTC.

The V call is TRBV9, the J call TRBJ2-1, with TRBD2 matching 7 bases. This CDR3 has 16 amino acids. The germline gives CDR1 SGDLS, CDR2 YYNGEE. The V and J ends lost 0 bases and 5 bases, in that order; junction bases with no gene match: 8. In DNA form, the CDR3 reads TGTGCCAGCAGCGTAGGGCTCAGCGGGACCGACAATGAGCAGTTCTTC. Its protein product is CASSVGLSGTDNEQFF.

The chain recombines TRBV25-1 with TRBJ1-2; 7 bases are a match to TRBD1. Looked up from germline, CDR1 is MGHDK and CDR2 is SYGVNS. This CDR3 region has 12 residues. The junction had 4 bases not matched to a gene; V was cut back by 4 bases and J by 8 bases. The CDR3, as DNA: TGTGCCAGCAGTGGACAGGGTTTGGGCTACACCTTC. It specifies CASSGQGLGYTF.

The CDR3 spells CSARTTGVNEQFF. For the CDR3, the DNA is TGCAGCGCCCGAACGACAGGGGTCAATGAGCAGTTCTTC. The chain uses TRBV29-1 and TRBJ2-1; 8 bases agree with TRBD1. The CDR3 contains 13 residues. V shed 7 bases and J 6 bases; nucleotides not matched to a gene: 8. In germline, CDR1 is SQVTM, CDR2 ANQGSEA.

The rearrangement joins TRBV7-9 to TRBJ2-3, with unresolved D. The CDR3 contains 13 residues. The germline V and J ends were trimmed by 2 bases and 4 bases, with 7 bases remaining between them. CDR1 SEHNR and CDR2 FQNEAQ come from the germline V gene (reference sequence). CDR3 sequence reads: CASSLTAPDTQYF. CDR3 nucleotides: TGTGCCAGCAGCTTAACGGCCCCAGATACGCAGTATTTT.

The rearrangement uses TRBV5-1 and TRBJ1-2, with a tentative D call TRBD1 (5 bases). The V gene's germline CDR1 is SGHRS and CDR2 YFSETQ. The V end lost 5 bases, the J end lost 6 bases, and 14 bases lay between the germline ends. CDR3 length: 13 residues. The CDR3 nucleotides are TGCGCCAGCAGATCCAGGGAGGTAGATGGCTACACCTTC. Its protein is CASRSREVDGYTF.

In this sample, this clone turned up once. This chain links TRBV2 with TRBJ1-1, with a weak D call TRBD1 (6 bases). Trimming took off 6 bases at V and 1 base at J, with 15 bases between the two ends. This CDR3 contains 15 residues. Germline lookup yields CDR1 SNHLY and CDR2 FYNNEI. CDR3 residues: CASREFDRPNTEAFF. CDR3 DNA sequence: TGTGCCAGCAGGGAATTTGACAGGCCGAACACTGAAGCTTTCTTT.

V is TRBV19 and J is TRBJ2-1, with 7 bases matching TRBD1. This CDR3 comprises 15 residues. With 5 bases clipped from V and 12 bases from J, the junction kept 16 bases outside the gene matches. Germline lookup yields CDR1 LNHDA and CDR2 SQIVND (reference sequence). DNA of the CDR3: TGTGCCAGTAGTGTAGGACGGGACAGAGGACATGGGCAGTTCTTC. Protein: CASSVGRDRGHGQFF.

Comment on this clone: Other DNA sequences in the sample encode the same CDR3. The J gene is TRBJ1-5, the V gene TRBV9; perhaps TRBD1 as D (5 bases). This CDR3 has 14 residues. The V gene's germline CDR1 is SGDLS and CDR2 YYNGEE. V lost 0 bases to trimming and J lost 1 base, with 5 bases between them. The CDR3 here is CASSVGDSNQPQHF. The DNA for the CDR3 is TGTGCCAGCAGCGTAGGGGACAGCAATCAGCCCCAGCATTTT.

This chain uses TRBV5-6 with TRBJ2-2, with 7 bases matching TRBD2. This CDR3 contains 14 residues. V was pared by 3 bases and J by 5 bases, with 4 bases of the junction left unmatched. From germline, CDR1 is SGHDT and CDR2 YYEEEE. The CDR3 DNA reads as TGTGCCAGCAGCTACGGGGGAGGGACCGGGGAGCTGTTTTTT. The encoded protein is CASSYGGGTGELFF.

Points on this clone: One junction end disagrees with the germline gene, perhaps due to a read error. This chain connects TRBV5-1 to TRBJ1-5, with D tentatively TRBD1 (5 bases). Germline values: CDR1 SGHRS, CDR2 YFSETQ. The CDR3 consists of 17 residues. The CDR3 is CASSLGPQGMSNQPQHF. CDR3 DNA sequence: TGCGCCAGCAGTTTGGGCCCCCAGGGTATGAGCAATCAGCCCCAGCATTTT.

This chain links TRBV6-6 with TRBJ1-1; D call uncertain. This CDR3 has 13 amino acids. V was shortened by 4 bases and J by 1 base, with 7 bases between the two germline ends. The V gene's germline CDR1 is MNHNY and CDR2 SVGAGI (reference sequence). The CDR3 sequence: CASSSRRNTEAFF. The CDR3 bases are TGTGCCAGCAGTTCCCGACGGAACACTGAAGCTTTCTTT.

V usage is TRBV7-9 and J usage is TRBJ1-2; a weak D match, TRBD1 (6 bases). CDR1 is SEHNR, CDR2 FQNEAQ, per germline (reference sequence). The CDR3 is 14 residues long. Trimming stripped 2 bases from V and 2 bases from J, with 9 bases between. The CDR3 region has the DNA TGTGCCAGCAGCTTATCCGGACAGAACTATGGCTACACCTTC. Translation: CASSLSGQNYGYTF.

This chain uses TRBV9 with TRBJ2-1; TRBD2 matches 12 bases. The CDR3 spans 19 residues. After removal of 0 bases from V and 2 bases from J, the junction contained 9 bases not matched to a gene. Germline CDR1 and CDR2: SGDLS and YYNGEE. Here the CDR3 DNA reads TGTGCCAGCAGCGTAGGGCTAGCGGGAGGGCTTAATGCCTACAATGAGCAGTTCTTC. Encoded protein: CASSVGLAGGLNAYNEQFF.

This sequence joins TRBV24-1 and TRBJ1-1, with unresolved D. The CDR3 length is 13 residues. The V gene's germline CDR1 is KGHDR and CDR2 SFDVKD. The V gene lost 2 bases and the J gene lost 1 base, with 4 bases spanning the gap. The CDR3 is CATSDSTNTEAFF. The CDR3 nucleotides read TGTGCCACCAGTGATTCGACGAACACTGAAGCTTTCTTT.

The genes are TRBV12-5 and TRBJ2-3, with D uncertain. Germline V gives CDR1 LGHNT, CDR2 FRNRAP. The CDR3 is made up of 12 amino acids. With 3 bases removed from V and 4 bases from J, the gap between germline ends came to 5 bases. The CDR3, as DNA: TGTGCTAGTGGTTTATCATCAGATACGCAGTATTTT. As protein: CASGLSSDTQYF.

The chain combines TRBV6-5 with TRBJ1-1, with TRBD1 identical over 9 bases. This CDR3 comprises 14 residues. Trimming cost V 10 bases and J 4 bases; bases outside gene matches: 10. Germline CDR1 and CDR2: MNHEY and SVGAGI. The CDR3 bases are TGTGCCACCGAGCGGGACAGGGTCTTCACTGAAGCTTTCTTT. Translating gives CATERDRVFTEAFF.

The V and J genes are TRBV4-1 and TRBJ1-3, with D hard to call. Germline lookup yields CDR1 MGHRA and CDR2 YSYEKL. The V end was cut by 1 base, the J end by 0 bases, with 16 bases between. The CDR3 has 18 amino acids. The CDR3 bases are TGCGCCAGCAGCCAAGTAGTAGTGGGCAGCAGCTCTGGAAACACCATATATTTT. Translating gives CASSQVVVGSSSGNTIYF.

This clone occurred once. The rearrangement uses TRBV21-1 and TRBJ2-3; the table names TRBD1, a call not compared with the DNA. TRBV21-1 is flagged as a pseudogene. This CDR3 region has 17 residues. The CDR3 loop is CASSSYPQDDRTDTQYF. The DNA for the CDR3 is TGTGCCAGCAGCTCATACCCCCAGGATGACCGCACAGATACGCAGTATTTT.

With respect to this clone: This specimen includes other DNA sequences encoding the same CDR3. The genes are TRBV7-9 and TRBJ2-1; 7 bases agree with TRBD2. Germline V gene lookup returns CDR1 SEHNR and CDR2 FQNEAQ (reference sequence). V lost 3 bases, J lost 1 base, and 6 bases stayed unmatched. CDR3 length: 16 amino acids. CDR3 region: CASSFGGSRSYNEQFF. As DNA, the CDR3 is TGTGCCAGCAGCTTTGGCGGGAGCAGATCCTACAATGAGCAGTTCTTC.

The gene calls are TRBV5-1 and TRBJ2-7; either TRBD1 or TRBD2 may fit D (7 bases each). The CDR3 has 15 amino acids. In germline, CDR1 is SGHRS, CDR2 YFSETQ. Trimming shortened V by 4 bases and J by 4 bases, and 18 bases separated the two germline ends. CDR3 nucleotide sequence: TGCGCCAGCAGCACCGGGGGGACAGACTTTTACGAGCAGTACTTC. Translated, it gives CASSTGGTDFYEQYF. The full variable domain, in which reference TRBV5-1 and TRBJ2-7 provide the parts outside the CDR3, is KAGVTQTPRYLIKTRGQQVTLSCSPISGHRSVSWYQQTPGQGLQFLFEYFSETQRNKGNFPGRFSGRQFSNSRSEMNVSTLELGDSALYLCASSTGGTDFYEQYFGPGTRLTVT.

CDR3 loop: CASSFGITYEQYF. In DNA form, the CDR3 reads TGTGCCAGCAGTTTCGGGATTACCTACGAGCAGTACTTC. This chain connects TRBV12-3 or TRBV12-4 to TRBJ2-7; D perhaps matches TRBD2 (5 bases). The CDR3 covers 13 residues. V lost 3 bases and J 2 bases, leaving 8 bases between the germline ends.